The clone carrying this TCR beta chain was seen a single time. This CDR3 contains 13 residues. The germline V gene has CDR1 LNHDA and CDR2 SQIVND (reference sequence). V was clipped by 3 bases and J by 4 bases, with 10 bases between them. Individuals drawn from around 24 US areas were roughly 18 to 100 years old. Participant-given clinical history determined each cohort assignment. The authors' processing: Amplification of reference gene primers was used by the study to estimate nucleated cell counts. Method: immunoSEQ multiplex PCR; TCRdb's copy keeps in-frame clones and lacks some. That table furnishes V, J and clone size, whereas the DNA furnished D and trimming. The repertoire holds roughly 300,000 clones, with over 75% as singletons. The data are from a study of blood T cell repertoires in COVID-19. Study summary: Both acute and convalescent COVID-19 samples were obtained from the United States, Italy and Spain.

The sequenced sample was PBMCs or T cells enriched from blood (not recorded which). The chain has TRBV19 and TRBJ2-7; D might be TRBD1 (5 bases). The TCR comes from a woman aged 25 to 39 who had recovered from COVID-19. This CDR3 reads CASSIQQGYEQYF. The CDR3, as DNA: TGTGCCAGTAGTATTCAGCAGGGATACGAGCAGTACTTC.